One sample yielded the 32 T cell receptor beta chains listed below, sequenced in a study of T cell responses to AZD1222 COVID-19 vaccine. The data were produced by immunoSEQ multiplex PCR, yet TCRdb's version contains in-frame clones alone and is incomplete. The sample has about 160,000 clones, about 92% seen once; the top ten hold approximately 1%. The sample was peripheral blood, taken on day 0 of AZD1222 vaccination. These receptors were obtained from an adult in good health.

The CDR3 region has the DNA TGCGCCAGCAGGAAGGGGGCGAGGATAATTAACTATGGCTACACCTTC. Translated: CASRKGARIINYGYTF. The rearrangement links TRBV4-1 to TRBJ1-2, with 7 bases identical to TRBD1. CDR1 is MGHRA, CDR2 YSYEKL, per germline. The junction had 11 bases not matched to a gene; V was cut back by 6 bases and J by 1 base. CDR3 length: 16 residues.

The DNA of the CDR3 is TGCGCCAGCAGCCAAGGGATCTACAATGAGCAGTTCTTC. Its translation: CASSQGIYNEQFF. The V and J genes are TRBV4-1 and TRBJ2-1; D unresolved. The CDR3 has 13 residues. Germline V gives CDR1 MGHRA, CDR2 YSYEKL. The V gene lost 1 base and the J gene lost 3 bases, with 4 bases spanning the gap.

The rearrangement links TRBV25-1 to TRBJ2-5; 10 bases align to TRBD1. Germline V gene lookup returns CDR1 MGHDK and CDR2 SYGVNS. The J segment lost 4 bases and the V segment lost 4 bases, leaving 12 bases of the junction unmatched. The CDR3 runs to 17 residues. CDR3 residues: CASSGPSGTGVGETQYF. The CDR3 nucleotides read TGTGCCAGCAGTGGCCCCTCCGGGACAGGGGTCGGAGAGACCCAGTACTTC.

This chain joins TRBV15 and TRBJ1-1; D might be TRBD1 (5 bases). CDR3 length: 14 amino acids. Per the germline V gene, CDR1 is LNHNV and CDR2 is YYDKDF (reference sequence). V was trimmed by 5 bases and J by 6 bases, leaving 16 bases between them. This CDR3 reads CATSRIPGGPEAFF. CDR3 DNA sequence: TGTGCCACCAGCCGAATACCCGGGGGACCTGAAGCTTTCTTT.

The rearrangement joins TRBV2 to TRBJ2-2, with D maybe TRBD1 (5 bases). Germline loops: CDR1 SNHLY, CDR2 FYNNEI. Between the trimmed V and J ends, which lost 4 bases and 6 bases, there was a span of 15 bases. This CDR3 region has 15 residues. The CDR3 nucleotides are TGTGCCAGCAGTGGGCAGGGTAACGAGGCCGGGGAGCTGTTTTTT. This gives the protein CASSGQGNEAGELFF.

The chain is built from TRBV7-3 and TRBJ1-6; D is ambiguous. The V end was cut by 0 bases, the J end by 12 bases, with 9 bases between. This CDR3 spans 13 amino acids. The germline V gene has CDR1 SGHTA and CDR2 FQGTGA. The CDR3: CASSLTFAGPLHF. CDR3 DNA sequence: TGTGCCAGCAGCTTAACGTTCGCGGGACCCCTCCACTTT. Variable domain in full (rest from reference TRBV7-3 and TRBJ1-6): GAGVSQTPSNKVTEKGKYVELRCDPISGHTALYWYRQSLGQGPEFLIYFQGTGAADDSGLPNDRFFAVRPEGSVSTLKIQRTERGDSAVYLCASSLTFAGPLHFGNGTRLTVT.

This clone has a handful of counts. The gene calls are TRBV5-4 and TRBJ1-6; D remains ambiguous. Trimming removed 0 bases from V and 0 bases from J, with 10 bases in between. CDR1 SGHNT and CDR2 YYREEE come from the germline V gene (reference sequence). This CDR3 has 17 amino acids. DNA for the CDR3: TGTGCCAGCAGCTTGGCGGCAGAGAGCTCCTATAATTCACCCCTCCACTTT. Its protein product is CASSLAAESSYNSPLHF.

The chain recombines TRBV5-1 with TRBJ2-2; weak D call: TRBD1 (6 bases). V lost 1 base and J lost 5, with 9 bases in between. The germline V gene has CDR1 SGHRS and CDR2 YFSETQ. The CDR3 is 14 residues long. For the CDR3, the DNA is TGCGCCAGCAGCTTGACCACAGGGACCGGGGAGCTGTTTTTT. Translated, it gives CASSLTTGTGELFF.

The V gene is TRBV10-3, the J gene TRBJ1-1, with 9 bases identical to TRBD1. This CDR3 has 16 amino acids. J gave up 6 bases and V 3 bases, and 11 bases lay outside the gene matches. Germline V gene lookup returns CDR1 ENHRY and CDR2 SYGVKD. CDR3 bases: TGTGCCATCAGTGACGTACAGGGGGCGCAGGACGCTGAAGCTTTCTTT. Translation: CAISDVQGAQDAEAFF.

The genes are TRBV18 and TRBJ1-2; TRBD1 aligns across 7 bases. This CDR3 comprises 13 residues. Germline-derived CDR1 and CDR2 are KGHSH and LQKENI. V lost 4 bases to trimming and J lost 8 bases; unmatched junction nucleotides: 7. CDR3 sequence reads: CASSQQGSRGYTF. The CDR3 DNA reads TGTGCCAGCTCACAACAGGGGTCGCGGGGCTACACCTTC. Full variable domain (remainder filled in from reference TRBV18 and TRBJ1-2): NAGVMQNPRHLVRRRGQEARLRCSPMKGHSHVYWYRQLPEEGLKFMVYLQKENIIDESGMPKERFSAEFPKEGPSILRIQQVVRGDSAAYFCASSQQGSRGYTFGSGTRLTVV.

The chain has TRBV10-3 and TRBJ1-3, with 9 bases matching TRBD1. This CDR3 contains 14 residues. Trimming cost V 6 bases and J 10 bases; bases outside gene matches: 10. CDR1 and CDR2 (germline): ENHRY, SYGVKD. CDR3 sequence (DNA): TGTGCCATCAGCGAGAGAGAACAGGGGGCGACCATATATTTT. It specifies CAISEREQGATIYF.

J is TRBJ1-1 and V is TRBV4-3; D call uncertain. Per the germline V gene, CDR1 is LGHNA and CDR2 is YSLEER. The CDR3 has 16 amino acids. Trimming removed 4 bases from V and 3 bases from J, with 18 bases in between. The chain's CDR3 is CASSPTFRKGYTEAFF. CDR3 in DNA: TGCGCCAGCAGCCCCACGTTCAGGAAAGGATACACTGAAGCTTTCTTT.

The V call is TRBV11-3, the J call TRBJ2-1; the D is unclear. V was clipped by 2 bases and J by 15 bases, with 8 bases between them. Germline V gene lookup returns CDR1 SGHNT and CDR2 YENEEA. The CDR3 sequence is 10 residues long. The CDR3 DNA is TGTGCCAGCAGCTTATACATCTCGTTCTTC. It codes for CASSLYISFF.

This chain connects TRBV2 to TRBJ1-5; D gene ambiguous. Germline-derived CDR1 and CDR2 are SNHLY and FYNNEI. The V end lost 7 bases, the J end lost 5 bases, and 12 bases lay between the germline ends. The CDR3 is made up of 13 amino acids. In DNA form, the CDR3 reads TGTGCCAGCACGGGCCCCTCGGATCAGCCCCAGCATTTT. Its protein is CASTGPSDQPQHF. The variable domain in full, with the rest retrieved from reference TRBV2 and TRBJ1-5, is EPEVTQTPSHQVTQMGQEVILRCVPISNHLYFYWYRQILGQKVEFLVSFYNNEISEKSEIFDDQFSVERPDGSNFTLKIRSTKLEDSAMYFCASTGPSDQPQHFGDGTRLSIL.

The chain carries TRBV6-5 and TRBJ2-3, with 8 bases identical to TRBD2. This CDR3 contains 15 residues. Trimming at V came to 4 bases and at J to 5 bases, leaving 8 bases not matched to a gene. CDR1 and CDR2 from the germline V gene are MNHEY and SVGAGI. CDR3 sequence reads: CASSSTPGGGDTQYF. The DNA for the CDR3 is TGTGCCAGCAGTTCGACACCGGGGGGGGGAGATACGCAGTATTTT.

The chain joins TRBV6-2 or TRBV6-3 to TRBJ2-1, with D unresolved. The CDR3 consists of 12 residues. Germline CDR1 is MNHEY and CDR2 is SVGEGT. Trimming took off 0 bases at V and 7 bases at J, with 4 bases between the two ends. CDR3 coding DNA: TGTGCCAGCAGTTACTCGGGGAATGAGCAGTTCTTC. It is translated as CASSYSGNEQFF.

The CDR3 spells CASSFRDTARGYTF. For the CDR3, the DNA is TGTGCCAGCAGTTTCCGGGACACCGCGCGAGGCTACACCTTC. V gene TRBV6-5 combines with J gene TRBJ1-2, with D possibly matching TRBD1 (6 bases). CDR1 MNHEY and CDR2 SVGAGI come from the germline V gene. V lost 4 bases and J lost 8, with 17 bases in between. The CDR3 spans 14 residues.

V usage is TRBV20-1 and J usage is TRBJ2-7; D ambiguous. CDR3 length: 11 amino acids. The germline V and J ends were trimmed by 3 bases and 6 bases, with 9 bases remaining between them. Germline CDR1 reads DFQATT; CDR2 reads SNEGSKA (reference sequence). CDR3 nucleotide sequence: TGCAGTGCTAGGGCGGACCCCGAGCAGTACTTC. The encoded protein is CSARADPEQYF.

This chain uses TRBV9 with TRBJ2-3; no clear D gene. V lost 3 bases to trimming and J lost 3 bases, with 8 bases between them. Germline V gives CDR1 SGDLS, CDR2 YYNGEE. CDR3 size: 13 residues. CDR3 amino acids: CASSAKLTDTQYF. In DNA, the CDR3 is TGTGCCAGCAGCGCGAAGCTAACAGATACGCAGTATTTT.

This clone was counted a few times. This sequence joins TRBV5-8 and TRBJ1-1; D might be TRBD1 (5 bases). In germline, CDR1 is SGHTS, CDR2 YDEGEE. This CDR3 is 17 amino acids long. Trimming removed 1 base from V and 1 base from J, with 17 bases in between. This CDR3 is CASSLLRGAGGNTEAFF. CDR3 coding DNA: TGTGCCAGCAGCTTGCTTAGGGGCGCTGGGGGGAACACTGAAGCTTTCTTT.

The genes are TRBV9 and TRBJ2-1; TRBD2 matches 9 bases. CDR3 size: 15 residues. Germline CDR1 and CDR2: SGDLS and YYNGEE. V lost 0 bases to trimming and J lost 8 bases; unmatched junction nucleotides: 6. CDR3 loop: CASSVGAGGGYEQFF. The DNA of the CDR3 is TGTGCCAGCAGCGTAGGAGCGGGGGGCGGCTATGAGCAGTTCTTC.

The chain links TRBV7-9 to TRBJ2-1, with a weak D call TRBD2 (6 bases). V dropped 1 base and J dropped 10 bases, with 11 bases sitting between them. Germline V gene data show CDR1 as SEHNR and CDR2 as FQNEAQ (reference sequence). The CDR3 loop spans 13 amino acids. DNA for the CDR3: TGTGCCAGCAGCTTAGGAATCGGACTAGAGCAGTTCTTC. Protein sequence: CASSLGIGLEQFF.

The chain combines TRBV5-1 with TRBJ1-6, with D uncertain. Germline CDR1 and CDR2: SGHRS and YFSETQ. This CDR3 is 13 amino acids long. Trimming removed 4 bases at V and 9 bases at J, with 11 bases between. In DNA form, the CDR3 reads TGCGCCAGCAGCCTCGAAAGTCCTTCACCCCTCCACTTT. It yields the protein CASSLESPSPLHF.

About this clone itself: At one boundary the junction diverges from the germline segment, which might be a read error. V usage is TRBV3-1 (or the pseudogene TRBV3-2) and J usage is TRBJ2-4; D might be TRBD1 (6 bases). CDR3 length: 18 amino acids. Germline V CDR1 and CDR2: LGHDT, YNNKEL (reference sequence). The CDR3 is CASGQDPVGALAKNIQYF. The CDR3, as DNA: TGTGCCAGCGGCCAAGACCCGGTGGGGGCTTTAGCCAAAAACATTCAGTACTTC.

V is TRBV14 and J is TRBJ1-4; the D is unclear. The V end lost 4 bases, the J end lost 4 bases, and 1 base lay between the germline ends. The CDR3 totals 11 residues. The V gene's germline CDR1 is SGHDN and CDR2 FVKESK. CDR3: CASSLNEKLFF. CDR3 DNA: TGTGCCAGCAGCCTTAATGAAAAACTGTTTTTT.

The chain carries TRBV6-5 and TRBJ1-2, with D possibly TRBD1 on 5 matching bases. Per germline, CDR1 MNHEY and CDR2 SVGAGI. The CDR3 length is 15 residues. V lost 0 bases and J 4 bases, leaving 12 bases between the germline ends. CDR3 in amino acids: CASSYSRGGIYGYTF. CDR3 nucleotides: TGTGCCAGCAGTTACTCGCGGGGGGGGATCTATGGCTACACCTTC.

V is TRBV3-1 (or the pseudogene TRBV3-2) and J is TRBJ1-2; 8 bases match TRBD1. Germline CDR1 and CDR2: LGHDT and YNNKEL (reference sequence). Trimming took 1 base from V and 8 from J; bases not matched to a gene: 3. The CDR3 runs 13 residues. This chain's CDR3 is CASSQGDRGGYTF. The CDR3 nucleotides are TGTGCCAGCAGCCAAGGAGACAGGGGAGGCTACACCTTC.

This sequence joins TRBV19 and TRBJ1-4; TRBD1 agrees at 8 bases. V trimming: 2 bases; J trimming: 7 bases; junction bases outside the gene matches: 15. This CDR3 region has 18 residues. Germline V gives CDR1 LNHDA, CDR2 SQIVND (reference sequence). This CDR3 is CASSIWFRADRGGEKLFF. CDR3 DNA sequence: TGTGCCAGTAGTATATGGTTTAGGGCCGACAGGGGTGGTGAAAAACTGTTTTTT. Together with reference TRBV19 and TRBJ1-4, the CDR3 gives the full variable domain: DGGITQSPKYLFRKEGQNVTLSCEQNLNHDAMYWYRQDPGQGLRLIYYSQIVNDFQKGDIAEGYSVSREKKESFPLTVTSAQKNPTAFYLCASSIWFRADRGGEKLFFGSGTQLSVL.

This chain joins TRBV5-6 and TRBJ1-6; no definite D call. Trimming shortened V by 2 bases and J by 10 bases, and 13 bases separated the two germline ends. The CDR3 runs to 14 residues. CDR1 and CDR2 (germline): SGHDT, YYEEEE. CDR3 sequence: CASSFFWSGSPLHF. The DNA of the CDR3 is TGTGCCAGCAGCTTTTTCTGGTCGGGGTCACCCCTCCACTTT.

The chain joins TRBV18 to TRBJ1-1; no clear D. In germline, CDR1 is KGHSH, CDR2 LQKENI. Trimming pared 4 bases from V and 2 bases from J, leaving 11 bases between. The CDR3 consists of 14 residues. The CDR3 region has the DNA TGTGCCAGCTCACTCACTCAAGATAACACTGAAGCTTTCTTT. As protein: CASSLTQDNTEAFF.

CDR3 region: CASSQGSNTEAFF. CDR3 coding DNA: TGTGCCAGCTCACAGGGATCGAACACTGAAGCTTTCTTT. The chain recombines TRBV18 with TRBJ1-1; D is unresolved. The CDR3 has 13 amino acids. Trimming took 4 bases from V and 1 from J, leaving 7 bases between them. The germline CDR1 and CDR2 sequences are KGHSH and LQKENI. Full variable domain (remainder filled in from reference TRBV18 and TRBJ1-1): NAGVMQNPRHLVRRRGQEARLRCSPMKGHSHVYWYRQLPEEGLKFMVYLQKENIIDESGMPKERFSAEFPKEGPSILRIQQVVRGDSAAYFCASSQGSNTEAFFGQGTRLTVV.

As concerns this clone: One junction end does not reproduce the germline sequence, and a read error may be involved. The chain is built from TRBV5-4 and TRBJ2-1; TRBD2 aligns across 9 bases. This CDR3 region has 15 residues. Germline lookup yields CDR1 SGHNT and CDR2 YYREEE (reference sequence). This chain's CDR3 is CASSLGGGAYNEQFF. CDR3 bases: TGTGCCAGCAGCTTGGGCGGGGGGGCCTATAATGAGCAGTTCTTC.